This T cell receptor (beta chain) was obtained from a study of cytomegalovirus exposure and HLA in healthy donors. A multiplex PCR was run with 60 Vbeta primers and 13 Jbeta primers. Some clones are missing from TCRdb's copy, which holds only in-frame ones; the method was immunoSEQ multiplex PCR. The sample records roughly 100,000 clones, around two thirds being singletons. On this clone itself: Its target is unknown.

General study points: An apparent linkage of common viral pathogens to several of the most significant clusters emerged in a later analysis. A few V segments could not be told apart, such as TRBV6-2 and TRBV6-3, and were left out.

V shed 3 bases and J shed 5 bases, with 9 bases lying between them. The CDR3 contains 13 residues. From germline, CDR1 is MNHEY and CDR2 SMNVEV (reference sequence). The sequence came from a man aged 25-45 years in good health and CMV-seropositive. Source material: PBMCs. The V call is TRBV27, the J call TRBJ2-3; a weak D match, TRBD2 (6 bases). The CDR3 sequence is CASSFLRGDTQYF. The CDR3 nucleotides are TGTGCCAGCAGTTTTTTGCGGGGAGATACGCAGTATTTT.